A single sample is the source of the 15 T cell receptor beta chains below, sequenced in a study of blood T cell repertoires in COVID-19. Sequencing used immunoSEQ multiplex PCR; TCRdb keeps in-frame clones, though not all of them. The repertoire consists of approximately 310,000 clones, with 75% to 90% occurring once and the leading ten covering about 5.2%. Sequencing was performed on PBMCs or T cells enriched from blood (not recorded which). These receptors originate from a man aged 55 to 70 who had recovered from COVID-19.

The count of this clone is one. The chain employs TRBV5-1 and TRBJ1-5; D is possibly TRBD1 (5 bases). This CDR3 spans 14 amino acids. The germline V gene encodes CDR1 SGHRS and CDR2 YFSETQ. Trimming stripped 4 bases from V and 9 bases from J, with 17 bases between. The CDR3 bases are TGCGCCAGCAGCCGGCCGCCGGGGAGGGGGCCCCAGCATTTT. Its protein product is CASSRPPGRGPQHF.

The chain carries TRBV7-9 and TRBJ1-1; TRBD1 matches 12 bases. V was clipped by 10 bases and J by 2 bases; unmatched bases: 11. The CDR3 covers 16 residues. From germline, CDR1 is SEHNR and CDR2 FQNEAQ (reference sequence). CDR3 DNA sequence: TGTGCCATTCCCCGGGACAGGGGGCCTGTCAACACTGAAGCTTTCTTT. Translation gives CAIPRDRGPVNTEAFF.

The V gene is TRBV27, the J gene TRBJ2-5; 16 positions match TRBD2. J gave up 4 bases and V 5 bases, and 7 bases lay outside the gene matches. The CDR3 is made up of 17 amino acids. Germline values: CDR1 MNHEY, CDR2 SMNVEV (reference sequence). The CDR3 sequence: CASSETGLAGGAETQYF. The CDR3 DNA reads TGTGCCAGCAGTGAAACGGGACTAGCGGGAGGGGCAGAGACCCAGTACTTC.

The rearrangement links TRBV18 to TRBJ2-5; 8 bases line up with TRBD2. The ends lost 5 bases at V and 3 bases at J; junction bases unmatched: 5. Germline lookup yields CDR1 KGHSH and CDR2 LQKENI. This CDR3 comprises 14 residues. In nucleotides, the CDR3 is TGTGCCAGCTCAATACTAGCGGTTGAAGAGACCCAGTACTTC. Translating it yields CASSILAVEETQYF. Full variable domain (remainder filled in from reference TRBV18 and TRBJ2-5): NAGVMQNPRHLVRRRGQEARLRCSPMKGHSHVYWYRQLPEEGLKFMVYLQKENIIDESGMPKERFSAEFPKEGPSILRIQQVVRGDSAAYFCASSILAVEETQYFGPGTRLLVL.

The chain combines TRBV9 with TRBJ2-1; 10 bases line up with TRBD1. Germline CDR1 reads SGDLS; CDR2 reads YYNGEE. The CDR3 loop spans 13 amino acids. The V gene end was trimmed by 7 bases and the J gene end by 7 bases; junction bases not matched to a gene: 5. CDR3 amino acids: CASSDRGRNEQFF. CDR3 DNA: TGTGCCAGCTCAGACAGGGGGCGGAATGAGCAGTTCTTC.

The chain combines TRBV19 with TRBJ1-1; tentative D call: TRBD1 (5 bases). The CDR3 length is 15 residues. CDR1 LNHDA and CDR2 SQIVND come from the germline V gene (reference sequence). V gave up 5 bases and J gave up 0 bases, with 13 bases separating them. The chain's CDR3 is CASSLDGGLNTEAFF. DNA of the CDR3: TGTGCCAGTAGTTTGGACGGGGGTCTGAACACTGAAGCTTTCTTT.

The CDR3 nucleotides read TGTGCCTGGAGTGTATGGGACAGGGGGAATTCACCCCTCCACTTT. Protein product: CAWSVWDRGNSPLHF. The rearrangement uses TRBV30 and TRBJ1-6; 11 bases map to TRBD1. CDR1 and CDR2 (germline): GTSNPN, SVGIG (reference sequence). Trimming removed 0 bases from V and 7 bases from J; junction bases left unmatched: 2. The CDR3 consists of 15 residues.

The chain is built from TRBV7-9 and TRBJ1-1, with TRBD1 identical over 7 bases. J gave up 2 bases and V 6 bases, and 15 bases lay outside the gene matches. The CDR3 contains 17 residues. CDR1 and CDR2 (germline): SEHNR, FQNEAQ (reference sequence). CDR3 DNA: TGTGCCAGCAGACCCAGCACCCTGGGACAGCCAAACACTGAAGCTTTCTTT. Protein product: CASRPSTLGQPNTEAFF.

The chain employs TRBV28 and TRBJ2-7; tentative D call: TRBD1 (6 bases). The CDR3 runs 12 residues. Trimming cost V 5 bases and J 7 bases, with 12 bases left between them. Per the germline V gene, CDR1 is MDHEN and CDR2 is SYDVKM. CDR3: CASSRPQGEQYF. The CDR3 coding sequence is TGTGCCAGCAGTCGCCCTCAGGGGGAGCAGTACTTC. Full variable domain (rest looked up from reference TRBV28 and TRBJ2-7): DVKVTQSSRYLVKRTGEKVFLECVQDMDHENMFWYRQDPGLGLRLIYFSYDVKMKEKGDIPEGYSVSREKKERFSLILESASTNQTSMYLCASSRPQGEQYFGPGTRLTVT.

This clone was detected a few times. This chain connects TRBV6-5 to TRBJ1-2; 10 nucleotides match TRBD1. The CDR3 is 14 amino acids. Trimming at V came to 2 bases and at J to 8 bases, leaving 5 bases not matched to a gene. Per the germline V gene, CDR1 is MNHEY and CDR2 is SVGAGI. The DNA for the CDR3 is TGTGCCAGCAGTTACGGGGACAGGGGTAGCGGCTACACCTTC. Encoded protein: CASSYGDRGSGYTF.

The V call is TRBV7-9, the J call TRBJ2-7; possibly TRBD1 for D (7 bases). The CDR3 sequence is 15 residues long. Trimming took 6 bases from V and 0 from J, leaving 15 bases between them. CDR1 is SEHNR and CDR2 is FQNEAQ in the germline V gene (reference sequence). The CDR3 spells CASRNGGTDSYEQYF. The CDR3 region has the DNA TGTGCCAGCAGAAACGGAGGGACAGACTCCTACGAGCAGTACTTC.

This clone has only one observation. This chain's CDR3 is CASSLALTSVPYEQYF. The CDR3 DNA follows: TGCGCCAGCAGCTTGGCTCTCACTAGCGTCCCCTACGAGCAGTACTTC. The J gene is TRBJ2-7, the V gene TRBV5-1, with TRBD2 matching over 7 bases. CDR1 is SGHRS and CDR2 is YFSETQ in the germline V gene. The V and J ends lost 0 bases and 2 bases, in that order; junction bases with no gene match: 8. The CDR3 consists of 16 residues.

The chain has TRBV19 and TRBJ1-3, with 7 bases that match TRBD1. Trimming removed 3 bases from V and 0 bases from J; junction bases left unmatched: 8. Germline loops: CDR1 LNHDA, CDR2 SQIVND (reference sequence). The length of the CDR3 is 17 residues. The CDR3 spells CASSIGGGASSGNTIYF. The CDR3 nucleotides are TGTGCCAGTAGTATTGGAGGGGGCGCCAGCTCTGGAAACACCATATATTTT.

The genes are TRBV29-1 and TRBJ2-7, with D tentatively TRBD2 (5 bases). Trimming removed 5 bases from V and 0 bases from J, with 5 bases in between. CDR3 length: 11 amino acids. Germline values: CDR1 SQVTM, CDR2 ANQGSEA. The CDR3: CSVRDSYEQYF. CDR3 nucleotide sequence: TGCAGCGTTCGGGACTCCTACGAGCAGTACTTC.

The rearrangement links TRBV5-1 to TRBJ1-6, with D possibly TRBD1 on 5 matching bases. From germline, CDR1 is SGHRS and CDR2 YFSETQ. Trimming removed 0 bases at V and 14 bases at J, with 24 bases between. CDR3 length: 17 residues. The CDR3 loop reads CASSLGEAGIPSSALHF. CDR3 DNA: TGCGCCAGCAGCTTGGGCGAGGCAGGGATCCCTTCTTCGGCCCTCCACTTT.